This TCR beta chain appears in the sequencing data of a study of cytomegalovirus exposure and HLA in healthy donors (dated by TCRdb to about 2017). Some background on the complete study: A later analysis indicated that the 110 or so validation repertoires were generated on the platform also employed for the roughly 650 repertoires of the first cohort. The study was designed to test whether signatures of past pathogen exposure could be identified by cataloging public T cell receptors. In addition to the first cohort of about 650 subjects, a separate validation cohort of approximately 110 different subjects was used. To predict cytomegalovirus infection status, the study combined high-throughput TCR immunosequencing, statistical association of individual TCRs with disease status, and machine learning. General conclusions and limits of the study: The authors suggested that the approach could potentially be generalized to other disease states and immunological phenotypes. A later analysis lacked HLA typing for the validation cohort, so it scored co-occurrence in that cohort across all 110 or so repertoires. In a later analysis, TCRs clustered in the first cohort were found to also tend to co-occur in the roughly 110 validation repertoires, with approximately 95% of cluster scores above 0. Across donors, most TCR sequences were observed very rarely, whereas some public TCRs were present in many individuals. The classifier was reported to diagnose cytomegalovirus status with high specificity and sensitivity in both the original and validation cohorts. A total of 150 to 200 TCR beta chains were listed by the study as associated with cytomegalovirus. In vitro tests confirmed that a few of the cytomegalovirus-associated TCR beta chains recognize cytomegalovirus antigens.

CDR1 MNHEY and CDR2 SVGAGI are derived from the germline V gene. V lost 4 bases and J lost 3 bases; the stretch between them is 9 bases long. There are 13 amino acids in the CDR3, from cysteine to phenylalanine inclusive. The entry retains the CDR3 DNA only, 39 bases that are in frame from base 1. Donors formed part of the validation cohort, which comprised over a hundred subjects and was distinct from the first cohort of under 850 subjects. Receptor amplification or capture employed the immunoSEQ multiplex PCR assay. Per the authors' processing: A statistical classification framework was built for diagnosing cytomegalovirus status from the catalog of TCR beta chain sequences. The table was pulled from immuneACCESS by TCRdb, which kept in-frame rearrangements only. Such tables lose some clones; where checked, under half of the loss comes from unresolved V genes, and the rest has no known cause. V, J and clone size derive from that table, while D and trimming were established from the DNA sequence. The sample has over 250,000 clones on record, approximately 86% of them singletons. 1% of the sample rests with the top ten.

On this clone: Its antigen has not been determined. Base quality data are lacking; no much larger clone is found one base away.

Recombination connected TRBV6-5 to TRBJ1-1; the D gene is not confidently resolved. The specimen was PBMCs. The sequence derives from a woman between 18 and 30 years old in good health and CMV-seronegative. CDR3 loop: CASSLAQYTEAFF. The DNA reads TGTGCCAGCAGTTTGGCACAGTACACTGAAGCTTTCTTT.